The clone carrying this T cell receptor beta chain was observed many times. Its antigen is not identified. This entry belongs to a study of Graves' ophthalmopathy and Graves' hyperthyroidism. Study-level points and caveats: The model forecast ophthalmopathy progression, reaching roughly 70% sensitivity and less than 75% specificity. Built on 13 signatures, a model told ophthalmopathy apart from stable hyperthyroidism with almost 90% sensitivity and under 83% specificity.

If no ophthalmopathy appeared within 18 months of follow-up, hyperthyroidism was termed stable. Eligible hyperthyroidism cases comprised new diagnoses of under 2 months' duration in individuals aged 18 to 65. The CDR3 length is 16 residues. Trimming stripped 4 bases from V and 2 bases from J, with 18 bases between. RNA transcripts yielded amplified TCR beta CDR3 regions. After a first-round RT-PCR with HTBI primers, a second-round multiplex PCR was run. From the multiplex PCR reads, TCRdb called clonotypes with MiXCR, one entry per CDR3 protein. Seen here are 400,000 or so distinct CDR3 sequences, roughly 17% observed once, and the top ten hold 2.4%.

V is TRBV12-3 or TRBV12-4 and J is TRBJ2-7; possibly TRBD1 for D (6 bases). The receptor's source is an adult woman with stable Graves' hyperthyroidism. Sequencing used peripheral blood. CDR3 nucleotide sequence: TGTGCCAGCAGTTCCTCCTACCGGGACACAACCTACGAGCAGTACTTC. It translates to CASSSSYRDTTYEQYF.